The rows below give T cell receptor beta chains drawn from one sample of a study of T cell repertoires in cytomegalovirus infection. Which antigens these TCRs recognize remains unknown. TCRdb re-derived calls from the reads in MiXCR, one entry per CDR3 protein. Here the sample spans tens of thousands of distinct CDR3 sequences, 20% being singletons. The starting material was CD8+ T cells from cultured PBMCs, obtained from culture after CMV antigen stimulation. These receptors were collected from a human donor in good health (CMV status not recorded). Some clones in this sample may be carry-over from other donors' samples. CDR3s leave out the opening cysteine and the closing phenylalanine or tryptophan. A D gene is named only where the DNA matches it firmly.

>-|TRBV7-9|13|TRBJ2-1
ASSLAPGSRNEQF
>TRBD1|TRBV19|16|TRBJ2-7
ASSIGTFRDSSTYEQY
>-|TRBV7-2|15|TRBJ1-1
ASSLEIGGRLNTEAF
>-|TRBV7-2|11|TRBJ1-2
ASSGDSRLGYT
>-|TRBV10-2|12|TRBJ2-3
ASRTGSATDTQY
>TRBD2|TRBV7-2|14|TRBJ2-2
ASETSGGAHTGELF
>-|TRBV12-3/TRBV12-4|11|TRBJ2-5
ASSYSGDGTQY
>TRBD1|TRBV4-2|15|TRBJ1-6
ASSPDRWSSYNSPLH
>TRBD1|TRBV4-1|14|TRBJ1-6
ASSPRQGVNNSPLH
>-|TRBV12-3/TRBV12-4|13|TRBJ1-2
ASNSIGGEGYGYT
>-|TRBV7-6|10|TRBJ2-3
ASSINSDTQY
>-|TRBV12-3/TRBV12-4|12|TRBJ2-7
ASSWGGESYEQY
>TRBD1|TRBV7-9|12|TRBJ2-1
ASSPRTGGYEQF
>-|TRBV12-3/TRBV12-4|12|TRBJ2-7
ASSMDVTAYEQY
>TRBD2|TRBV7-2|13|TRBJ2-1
ASRGLALAAAEQF
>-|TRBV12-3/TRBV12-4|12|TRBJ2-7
ASSVRDRAYEQY
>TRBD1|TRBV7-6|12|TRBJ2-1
ASSSTGVYNEQF
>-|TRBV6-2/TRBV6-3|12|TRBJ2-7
ASSPRDNPYEQY
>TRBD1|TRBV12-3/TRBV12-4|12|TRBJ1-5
ASRSDRDGQPQH
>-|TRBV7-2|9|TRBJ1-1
ASSPGTKAF
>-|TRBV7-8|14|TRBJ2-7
ASSLGVGHPINEQY
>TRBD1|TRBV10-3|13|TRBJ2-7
AIRHDRGQTYEQY
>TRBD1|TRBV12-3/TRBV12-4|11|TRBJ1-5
ASRDRGAQPQH
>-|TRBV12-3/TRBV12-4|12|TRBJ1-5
ASSYGDSNQPQH
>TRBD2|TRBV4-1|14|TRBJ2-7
ASSQDHGRGGYEQY
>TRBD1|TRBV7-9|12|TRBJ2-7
ASSPGQGVHEQY
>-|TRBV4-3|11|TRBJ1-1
ASSLRGVTEAF
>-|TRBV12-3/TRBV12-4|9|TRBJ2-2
ASFRAGELF
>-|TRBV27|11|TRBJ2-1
ASSARIYNEQF
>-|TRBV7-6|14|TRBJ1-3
ASSSPTASSGNTIY
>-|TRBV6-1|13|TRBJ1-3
ASRLQGYSGSTIY
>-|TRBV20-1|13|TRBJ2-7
SAVDGSLNLYEQY
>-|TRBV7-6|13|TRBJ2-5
ASSLGASDQETQY
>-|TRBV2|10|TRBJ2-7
ARGDVAHEQY
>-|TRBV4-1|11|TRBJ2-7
ASSRSQGNEQY
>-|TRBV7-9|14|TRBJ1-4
ASSPPAGAGDEKLF
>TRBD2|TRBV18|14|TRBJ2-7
ASSPGLGAAYYEQY
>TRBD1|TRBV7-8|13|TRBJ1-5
ASSYHRTGDQPQH
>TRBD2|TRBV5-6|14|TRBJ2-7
ASSLALAGASHEQY
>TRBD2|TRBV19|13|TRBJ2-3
ASSERLAGPDTQY
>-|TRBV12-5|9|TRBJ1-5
ASGPEGYQH
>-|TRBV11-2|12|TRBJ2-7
ASSATGNRYEQY
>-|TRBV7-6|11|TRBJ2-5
ASSLLYQETQY
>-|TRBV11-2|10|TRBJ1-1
ASSQRGTEAF
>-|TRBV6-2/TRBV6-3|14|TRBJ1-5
ASSKTLDGWNQPQH
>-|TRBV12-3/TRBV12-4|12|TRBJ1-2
ASSLARATYGYT
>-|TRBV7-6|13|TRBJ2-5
TSSLFVGDKETQY
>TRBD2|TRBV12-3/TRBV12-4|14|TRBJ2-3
ASSLRSGASTDTQY